The rows below give T cell receptor beta chains drawn from one sample of a study of tumor and adjacent non-tumor tissue in lung cancer. TCRdb re-called the multiplex PCR reads with MiXCR, one entry per CDR3 protein. This sample has 95,000 to 150,000 distinct CDR3 sequences; 55% to 75% occur once, and the top ten carry 9.5% to 15%. Specimen: lung tumor tissue. These receptors came from a man aged 25 to 45 with non-small cell lung cancer. Each CDR3 is given with its conserved first and last residue. The D gene is left open where the match is weak. Part of the rows lack a size; the others show once, few, many or a class for expanded clones.

TRBJ1-1 | NA | NA | TRBV12-3/TRBV12-4 | TGTGCCAGCAATGCCCCCGGGGGCCGTGATACTGAAGCTTGCTTT | CASNAPGGRDTEACF
TRBJ2-7 | NA | once | TRBV6-6 | TGTGCCAGCGGCCTGCCATACGAGCAGTACTTC | CASGLPYEQYF
TRBJ2-1 | NA | NA | TRBV6-6 | TGTGCCGGCGGACGGTCCTTTGAGCAGTTCTTC | CAGGRSFEQFF
TRBJ2-1 | NA | NA | TRBV24-1 | TGTGTCACCAGTGATCCACGAGTCGGGCAGGGTACATACAATGAGCAGTTCTTC | CVTSDPRVGQGTYNEQFF
TRBJ2-1 | TRBD1 | few | TRBV6-2/TRBV6-3 | TGTGCCAACAGTTGGGGACAGGGCGAACAGTTCTTC | CANSWGQGEQFF
TRBJ1-1 | TRBD1 | NA | TRBV6-1 | TGTGCCAGCAGCGACAGGGCGCTGACTGTAGCTTTCTTT | CASSDRALTVAFF
TRBJ2-3 | TRBD2 | NA | TRBV11-2 | TGTGCCAGCAGCTCCGGGGGGGGGCGGTCAGATACGCAGTATTTT | CASSSGGGRSDTQYF
TRBJ2-7 | NA | many | TRBV20-1 | TGCAGTGCTAGTAGCCCAGGATACTCCTACGAGCAGTACTTC | CSASSPGYSYEQYF
TRBJ2-3 | TRBD2 | NA | TRBV11-3 | TGTACCATCAACTCCAAGGGACTAGCGGGAGAAGATACGCAGTATTTT | CTINSKGLAGEDTQYF
TRBJ1-4 | NA | NA | TRBV6-1 | TGTTCCAGCACTGGTGGCGCAACTAATGAAAAACTGTTTTTT | CSSTGGATNEKLFF
TRBJ2-1 | NA | NA | TRBV20-1 | TGCAGTGCTAGACTAGCGGACAGTGAGCAGTTCTTC | CSARLADSEQFF
TRBJ2-7 | NA | once | TRBV6-1 | TGTGTCAGTAGTGTTCGACAACCCTACGAGCAGTACTTC | CVSSVRQPYEQYF
TRBJ2-2 | NA | NA | TRBV12-3/TRBV12-4 | TGTGCCAGCGGGGGCTGGATAAACATTGGGGAGCTGTTTTTT | CASGGWINIGELFF
TRBJ2-1 | TRBD2 | many | TRBV11-3 | TGTGCCAGCAGCCCAGGACTAGCGGGGGGCCGCCTCAATGAGCAGTTCTTC | CASSPGLAGGRLNEQFF
TRBJ1-4 | TRBD1 | few | TRBV5-1 | TGCGCCAGCAGCTTCCGGGACAGGGACGAAAAACTGTTTTTT | CASSFRDRDEKLFF
TRBJ2-1 | NA | once | TRBV7-3 | TGTGCCAGCAGCCCCCTTGCGGGCTCCTACAATGAGCAGTTCTTC | CASSPLAGSYNEQFF
TRBJ2-2 | NA | NA | TRBV20-1 | TGCAATGCTAGAGATTTCACCGGGGTGCTGTTTTTT | CNARDFTGVLFF
TRBJ2-1 | NA | few | TRBV5-1 | TGCGCCAGCAGATTGACAGAAAATGAGCAGTTCTTC | CASRLTENEQFF
TRBJ1-1 | NA | NA | TRBV11-3 | TGTGCCAGTAGCTCAGACGGGGACGGTGAAGCTTTCTTT | CASSSDGDGEAFF
TRBJ1-1 | NA | many | TRBV12-5 | TGTGCTAGTGGTTGGGGGGCGGGCGGGGGAGCACGTGAAGCTTTCTTT | CASGWGAGGGAREAFF
TRBJ1-1 | NA | NA | TRBV20-1 | TGCAGTCCTAGAAGAGGATCCCGGGGGACTGAAGCTTTCTTT | CSPRRGSRGTEAFF
TRBJ1-1 | NA | NA | TRBV6-1 | TGTGTCAGCAGCCTTGGGTTCGGGGGGAATACTGAAGCTTTCTTT | CVSSLGFGGNTEAFF
TRBJ2-5 | NA | many | TRBV6-1 | TGTGCCAGCAGTATCCGCGAAGAGACCCAGTACTTC | CASSIREETQYF
TRBJ2-1 | TRBD1 | NA | TRBV6-2/TRBV6-3 | TGTGCCAGCAATAGGGGACAGGGCCCCTGCAATGAGCAGTTCTTC | CASNRGQGPCNEQFF
TRBJ2-3 | TRBD2 | NA | TRBV19 | TGTGCCAGTAGACCCTCGGGAGGGAGCACAGATACGCAGTATTTT | CASRPSGGSTDTQYF
TRBJ2-7 | NA | NA | TRBV11-1 | TGTGCCAGCAGCTTAAGAGTACCCGACAGGTTTCTCTTCTACGAGCAGTACTTC | CASSLRVPDRFLFYEQYF
TRBJ2-3 | NA | NA | TRBV7-3 | TGTGCCAGCAGCAAATATAAAAGCACAGATACGCAGTATTTT | CASSKYKSTDTQYF
TRBJ1-1 | NA | NA | TRBV6-5 | TGTGCCAGCAAGATCAGGGGCAGGGGAAGAGCTTTCTTT | CASKIRGRGRAFF
TRBJ2-1 | TRBD2 | NA | TRBV6-5 | TGTGGCAGCTGGTTAAGCGGGAGCAATGAGCAGTTATTC | CGSWLSGSNEQLF
TRBJ2-1 | TRBD2 | NA | TRBV7-2 | TGTGCCAGCAGCAATAGGACTAGAGGGGTCAGAAATGAGCAGTTCTTC | CASSNRTRGVRNEQFF
TRBJ2-3 | NA | NA | TRBV20-1 | TGCAGTTCTATCGAGATGGCGGGGACAGATACGCAGTATTTT | CSSIEMAGTDTQYF
TRBJ1-2 | NA | NA | TRBV29-1 | TGCAACGTCGCCCGGACATGCGAAGGCTACACATTC | CNVARTCEGYTF
TRBJ2-1 | NA | many | TRBV29-1 | TGCAGCGTGCTCATTTACGTCATTTATTCGGGGTCCTACAATGAGCAGTTCTTC | CSVLIYVIYSGSYNEQFF
TRBJ1-1 | NA | NA | TRBV7-8 | TGTGCCAGCAGCTTAGACAGGGAGATATTGAACACTGAAGCTTTCTTT | CASSLDREILNTEAFF
TRBJ2-1 | NA | many | TRBV29-1 | TGCAGCTCGGGAGACTTAAACAATGAGCAGTTCTTC | CSSGDLNNEQFF
TRBJ1-6 | TRBD1 | many | TRBV20-1 | TGCAGTGCCCGGACAGGGGGTTCACCCCTCCACTTT | CSARTGGSPLHF
TRBJ2-3 | NA | NA | TRBV20-1 | TGCGGTTCTCTCCCGACGGGGGGCTCTAGCACAGATACGCAGTATTTT | CGSLPTGGSSTDTQYF
TRBJ2-5 | NA | once | TRBV20-1 | TGCAGTGTCGACGACCTCCGACAAGAGACCCAGTACTTC | CSVDDLRQETQYF
TRBJ2-7 | NA | once | TRBV7-2 | TGTGCCAGCAGCTTAGAATCGACAGGCTACGAACAGTACTTC | CASSLESTGYEQYF
TRBJ1-2 | NA | few | TRBV20-1 | TGCGGTGCTAGAGTCCGCGACAGGAGTGATGGCTACACCTTC | CGARVRDRSDGYTF
TRBJ2-7 | NA | many | TRBV5-5 | TGTGCCAGCAGCCTTTGGACACTCTCCTACGAGCAGTACTTC | CASSLWTLSYEQYF
TRBJ2-2 | NA | NA | TRBV20-1 | TGCAGTGCTAGAGAAGGTGTAGGAGCCATCGGGGAGCTGTTTTTT | CSAREGVGAIGELFF
TRBJ2-7 | TRBD1 | NA | TRBV6-2/TRBV6-3 | TGTGTCAGCAGTATATACAGGGGGCCCTACGAGCAGTACTTC | CVSSIYRGPYEQYF
TRBJ2-1 | NA | NA | TRBV6-2/TRBV6-3 | TGTGCCAGCGAGGAATTACAGACTATGGTTGAGCAGTTCTTC | CASEELQTMVEQFF
TRBJ2-5 | TRBD2 | many | TRBV6-5 | TGTGCCAGCAGTTACTTAGCGGGGGGCCAAGAGACCCAGTACTTC | CASSYLAGGQETQYF
TRBJ2-1 | TRBD1 | NA | TRBV11-3 | TGTGACAGCAGCTTTGACAGGGGCGAGCAATTCTTC | CDSSFDRGEQFF
TRBJ1-2 | NA | NA | TRBV6-6 | TGTGCCAGCAGTTACTCGCCCAGCGACTATGGTTACATCTTC | CASSYSPSDYGYIF
TRBJ2-1 | TRBD2 | NA | TRBV10-1 | TGCGTCAACAGTGAGTCGGGGCTAGCGGCCTCCTACAATGAGCAGTTCTTC | CVNSESGLAASYNEQFF
TRBJ2-7 | NA | NA | TRBV5-5 | TGTGCCAACAGCTTGGGGACGGCCTACGAGCAGTACTTC | CANSLGTAYEQYF
TRBJ1-6 | NA | NA | TRBV6-2/TRBV6-3 | TGTGCCAGCCGTTATTGGCGAAAAGGGGCCCTCCACTTT | CASRYWRKGALHF
TRBJ2-5 | NA | many | TRBV5-6 | TGTGCCAGCAGCGAAATGGGACCCCTCCAAGAGACCCAGTACTTC | CASSEMGPLQETQYF
TRBJ1-2 | NA | NA | TRBV20-1 | TGCAGGGGGCGCGACTTCGCGGCGGGTAACTATGGCTACACCTTC | CRGRDFAAGNYGYTF
TRBJ2-1 | NA | NA | TRBV20-1 | TGCAGCGCGACGGCAGGATGGGTCGATGAGCAGTTCTTC | CSATAGWVDEQFF
TRBJ2-5 | NA | NA | TRBV20-1 | TGCGGTGCAAGCCCAATCAGGGGACGCGGTGAGACTCAGTACTTC | CGASPIRGRGETQYF
TRBJ2-3 | NA | NA | TRBV5-6 | TGTGTCAGCAGCTCGCGACTAGCAGGGGCCTGGGATACGCAGTATTTT | CVSSSRLAGAWDTQYF
TRBJ2-5 | NA | few | TRBV12-3/TRBV12-4 | TGTGCCAGCAGTTTCTGGAGGGGGAAAAAGACCCAGTACTTC | CASSFWRGKKTQYF
TRBJ1-5 | NA | NA | TRBV11-2 | TGTGGCAGCAGCTTAGAAGTGGGTCAGCCCCAACATTTT | CGSSLEVGQPQHF